The following is a TCR beta chain sequence with its context. Profiled with immunoSEQ multiplex PCR; TCRdb holds only in-frame clones, not every one. The sample has about 430,000 clones, approximately 91% seen once. Individuals aged roughly 18 to 95 years were recruited from about two dozen US areas. Within 2 weeks before study entry, exposed participants met a COVID-19 case. The CDR3 has 13 amino acids. The germline V and J ends were trimmed by 9 bases and 0 bases, with 8 bases remaining between them. Germline V gives CDR1 KGHDR, CDR2 SFDVKD. The record originates from a study of blood T cell repertoires in COVID-19. Study context: The samples span acute and convalescent COVID-19 from the United States, Italy and Spain.

The sample consisted of PBMCs or T cells enriched from blood (not recorded which). The sequence was collected from a woman in her late teens or twenties who had been exposed to COVID-19. The V gene is TRBV24-1, the J gene TRBJ2-1, with unresolved D. The CDR3 loop is CATEKSSYNEQFF. The CDR3 nucleotides read TGTGCCACCGAAAAGAGCTCCTACAATGAGCAGTTCTTC.